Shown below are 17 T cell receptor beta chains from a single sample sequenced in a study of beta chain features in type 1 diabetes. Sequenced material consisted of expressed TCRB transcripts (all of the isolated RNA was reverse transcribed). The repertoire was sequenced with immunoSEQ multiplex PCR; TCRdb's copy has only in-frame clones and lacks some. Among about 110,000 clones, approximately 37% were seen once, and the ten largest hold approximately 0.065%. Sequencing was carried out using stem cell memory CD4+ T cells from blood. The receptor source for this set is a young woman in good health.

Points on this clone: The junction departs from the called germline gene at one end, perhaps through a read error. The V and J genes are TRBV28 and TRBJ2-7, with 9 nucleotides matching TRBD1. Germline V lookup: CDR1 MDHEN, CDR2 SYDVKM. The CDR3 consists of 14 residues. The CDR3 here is CASSIGGQGVSTPF. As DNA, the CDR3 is TGTGCCAGCAGTATTGGGGGACAGGGAGTTAGTACCCCCTTC.

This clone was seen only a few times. The CDR3 reads CSASGTGVNEQFF. DNA for the CDR3: TGCAGCGCTTCCGGGACAGGGGTAAATGAGCAGTTCTTC. The rearrangement links TRBV29-1 to TRBJ2-1, with 10 bases fitting TRBD1. Germline CDR1 SQVTM, CDR2 ANQGSEA. This CDR3 comprises 13 residues. V trimming: 7 bases; J trimming: 7 bases; junction bases outside the gene matches: 7.

The CDR3 is CASSYGQHNEQFF. DNA of the CDR3: TGTGCCAGCAGCTACGGACAGCACAATGAGCAGTTCTTC. The chain is built from TRBV27 and TRBJ2-1, with TRBD1 as a possible D gene (6 bases). Germline V gene sequence: CDR1 MNHEY, CDR2 SMNVEV (reference sequence). The CDR3 totals 13 residues. V lost 6 bases to trimming and J lost 5 bases, with 11 bases between them.

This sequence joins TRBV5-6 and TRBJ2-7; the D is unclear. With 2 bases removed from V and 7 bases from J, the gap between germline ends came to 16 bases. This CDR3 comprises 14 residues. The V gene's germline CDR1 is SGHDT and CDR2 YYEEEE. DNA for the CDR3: TGTGCCAGCAGCTTAATACACTCGGGTCAAGAGCAGTACTTC. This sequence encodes CASSLIHSGQEQYF.

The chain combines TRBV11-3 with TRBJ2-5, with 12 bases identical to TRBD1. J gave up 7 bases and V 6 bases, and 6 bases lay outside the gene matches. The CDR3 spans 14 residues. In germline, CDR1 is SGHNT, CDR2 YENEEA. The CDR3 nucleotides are TGTGCCAGCAGTCGGGACAGGGGGCACGGGACCCAGTACTTC. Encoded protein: CASSRDRGHGTQYF.

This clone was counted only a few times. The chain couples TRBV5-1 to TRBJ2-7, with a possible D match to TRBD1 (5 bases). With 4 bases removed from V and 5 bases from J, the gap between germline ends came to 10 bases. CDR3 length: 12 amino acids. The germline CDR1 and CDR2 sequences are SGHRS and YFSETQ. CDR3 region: CASSRGFDEQYF. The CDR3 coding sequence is TGCGCCAGCAGCAGGGGTTTCGACGAGCAGTACTTC.

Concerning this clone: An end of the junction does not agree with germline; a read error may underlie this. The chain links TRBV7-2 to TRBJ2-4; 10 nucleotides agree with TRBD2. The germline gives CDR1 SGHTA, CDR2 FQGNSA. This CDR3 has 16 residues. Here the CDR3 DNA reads TGTGCCAGCAGCTTAACTAGCGGGATAGCCCAAAACATTCAGTACTTC. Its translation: CASSLTSGIAQNIQYF.

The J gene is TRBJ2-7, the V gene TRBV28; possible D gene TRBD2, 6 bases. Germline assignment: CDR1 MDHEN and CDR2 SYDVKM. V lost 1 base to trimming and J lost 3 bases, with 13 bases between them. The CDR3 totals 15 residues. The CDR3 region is CASSLSGLRNYEQYF. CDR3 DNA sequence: TGTGCCAGCAGTTTATCCGGACTAAGAAACTACGAGCAGTACTTC.

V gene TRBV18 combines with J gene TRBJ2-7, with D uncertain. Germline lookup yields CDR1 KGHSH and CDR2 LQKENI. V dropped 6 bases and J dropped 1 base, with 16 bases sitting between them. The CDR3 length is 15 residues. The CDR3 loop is CASSPGRMFSYEQYF. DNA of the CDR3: TGTGCCAGCTCGCCGGGTCGAATGTTTTCCTACGAGCAGTACTTC.

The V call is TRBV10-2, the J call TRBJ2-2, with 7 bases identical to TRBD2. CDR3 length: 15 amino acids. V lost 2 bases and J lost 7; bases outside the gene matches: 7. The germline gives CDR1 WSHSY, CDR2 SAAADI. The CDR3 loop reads CASSEASGYGGELFF. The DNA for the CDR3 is TGCGCCAGCAGTGAGGCTAGCGGATACGGCGGGGAGCTGTTTTTT.

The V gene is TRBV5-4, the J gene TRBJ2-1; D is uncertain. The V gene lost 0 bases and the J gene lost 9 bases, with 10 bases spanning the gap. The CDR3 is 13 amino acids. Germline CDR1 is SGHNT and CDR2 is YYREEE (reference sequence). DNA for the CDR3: TGTGCCAGCAGCTTGGCGGTGCGGAGTGAGCAGTTCTTC. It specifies CASSLAVRSEQFF.

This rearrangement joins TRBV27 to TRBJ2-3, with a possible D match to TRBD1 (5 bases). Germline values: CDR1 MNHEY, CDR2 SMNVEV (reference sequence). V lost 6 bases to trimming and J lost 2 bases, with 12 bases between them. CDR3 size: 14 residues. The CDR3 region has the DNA TGTGCCAGCAGATGGACAACAGTCACAGATACGCAGTATTTT. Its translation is CASRWTTVTDTQYF.

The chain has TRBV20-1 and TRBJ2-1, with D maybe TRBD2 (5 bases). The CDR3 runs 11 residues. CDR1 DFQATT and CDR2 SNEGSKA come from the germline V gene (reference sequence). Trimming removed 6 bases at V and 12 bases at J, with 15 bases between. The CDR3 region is CSARVTRGQFF. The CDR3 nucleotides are TGCAGTGCCCGCGTGACCCGGGGGCAGTTCTTC.

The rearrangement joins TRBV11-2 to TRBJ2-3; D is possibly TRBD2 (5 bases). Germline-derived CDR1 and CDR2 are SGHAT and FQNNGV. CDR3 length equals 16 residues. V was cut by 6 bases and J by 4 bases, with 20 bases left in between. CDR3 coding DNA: TGTGCCAGCAGGCCCCTGCGGGCCTACGGCGCAGATACGCAGTATTTT. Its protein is CASRPLRAYGADTQYF.

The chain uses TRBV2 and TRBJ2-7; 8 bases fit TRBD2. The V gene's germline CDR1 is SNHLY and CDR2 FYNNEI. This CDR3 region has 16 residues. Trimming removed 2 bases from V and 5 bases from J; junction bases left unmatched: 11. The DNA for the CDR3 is TGTGCCAGCAGTGAATGGTCAAGCGGGAGTTTGAACGAGCAGTACTTC. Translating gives CASSEWSSGSLNEQYF.

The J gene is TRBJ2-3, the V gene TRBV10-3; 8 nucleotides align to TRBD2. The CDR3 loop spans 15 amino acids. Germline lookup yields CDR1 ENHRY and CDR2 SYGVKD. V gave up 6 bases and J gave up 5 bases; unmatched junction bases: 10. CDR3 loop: CAIRPSGSDGDTQYF. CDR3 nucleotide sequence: TGTGCCATCAGGCCAAGCGGGAGTGACGGAGATACGCAGTATTTT.

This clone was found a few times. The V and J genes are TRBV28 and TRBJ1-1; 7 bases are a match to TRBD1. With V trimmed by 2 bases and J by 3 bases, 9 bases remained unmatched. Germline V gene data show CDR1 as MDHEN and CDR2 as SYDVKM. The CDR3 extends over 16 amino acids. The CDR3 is CASSLRQGQSYTEAFF. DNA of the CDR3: TGTGCCAGCAGTTTACGTCAGGGACAGTCCTACACTGAAGCTTTCTTT.